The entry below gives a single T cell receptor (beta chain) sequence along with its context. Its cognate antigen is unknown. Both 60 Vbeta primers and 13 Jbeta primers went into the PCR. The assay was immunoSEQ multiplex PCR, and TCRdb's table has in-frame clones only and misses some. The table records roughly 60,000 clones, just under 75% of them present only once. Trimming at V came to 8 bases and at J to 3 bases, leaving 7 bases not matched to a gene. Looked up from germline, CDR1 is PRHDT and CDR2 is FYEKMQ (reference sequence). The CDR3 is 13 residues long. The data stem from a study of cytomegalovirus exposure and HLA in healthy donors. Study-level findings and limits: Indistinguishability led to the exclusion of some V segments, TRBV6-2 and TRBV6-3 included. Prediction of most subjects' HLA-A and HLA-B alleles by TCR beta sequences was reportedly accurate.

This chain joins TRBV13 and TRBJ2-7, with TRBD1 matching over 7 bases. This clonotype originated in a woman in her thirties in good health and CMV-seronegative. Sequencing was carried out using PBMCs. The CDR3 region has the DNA TGTGCCAGCGTAGGGCAGGGGGACTACGAGCAGTACTTC. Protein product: CASVGQGDYEQYF.